This record looks at one TCR beta chain sequence and its context. The antigen is unknown. This entry belongs to a study of a mutant IDH1 vaccine in newly diagnosed glioma. Method: immunoSEQ multiplex PCR; TCRdb's copy keeps in-frame clones and lacks some. Among around 69,000 clones listed, around 90% were seen once. The time point here: week 35, safety follow-up. In every dose of vaccine, 300 ug of mutant IDH1 20-mer peptide was given alongside topical imiquimod. Eight vaccinations were given in weeks 1, 3, 5, 7, 11, 15, 19 and 23. Germline V gives CDR1 LNHNV, CDR2 YYDKDF (reference sequence). This CDR3 has 16 amino acids. Trimming removed 2 bases at V and 0 bases at J, with 11 bases between.

The material sequenced was PBMCs, taken from a glioma patient whose treatment included an IDH1 peptide vaccine. V gene TRBV15 combines with J gene TRBJ2-1, with TRBD1 as a possible D gene (5 bases). This TCR was sampled from a man aged 25-45 years with glioma. CDR3 sequence (DNA): TGTGCCACCAGCAGAAAAGGGGCTAGCTCCTACAATGAGCAGTTCTTC. This translates into CATSRKGASSYNEQFF.